This TCR beta chain was documented in a study of cytomegalovirus exposure and HLA in healthy donors. Study-wide results and limits: In vitro checks showed that three CMV-associated chains really do target CMV antigens.

Worth noting for this clone: What it binds is unknown.

Researchers ran the PCR with 60 Vbeta and 13 Jbeta primers. Profiled with immunoSEQ multiplex PCR; TCRdb holds only in-frame clones, not every one. Counted here are 130,000 or so clones, 60% to 80% occurring once; the ten biggest clones make up 1.1%. V was pared by 0 bases and J by 0 bases, with 14 bases between. CDR1 SGHTS and CDR2 YDEGEE come from the germline V gene. This CDR3 comprises 17 residues. The V and J genes are TRBV5-8 and TRBJ2-3; unclear D gene. Material: PBMCs. The sequence derives from a male donor in good health and CMV-seronegative. As DNA, the CDR3 is TGTGCCAGCAGCTTGGGCCTCTCGACGGAGAGCACAGATACGCAGTATTTT. This sequence encodes CASSLGLSTESTDTQYF.